This is a list of T cell receptor beta chains from one sample in a study of T-cell reconstitution after alpha-beta-depleted transplantation in children. TCRdb passed the PCR reads through MiXCR, listing each CDR3 protein once. The sample includes roughly 420,000 distinct CDR3 sequences, 15% to 20% of them seen just once. The sequencing used PBMCs, mostly from graft donor cells, collected 360 days after TCRalphabeta/CD19-depleted stem cell transplant. Receptors were obtained from a boy under three years old who had a stem cell transplant for Wiskott-Aldrich syndrome, so the T cells may come from the graft donor. CDR3s include the opening cysteine and the closing phenylalanine or tryptophan. The D gene is left open where the match is weak. Clone size, where shown, is once, few, many, or a class for clones that have expanded.

few	17	TRBV12-3/TRBV12-4	TRBD2	TRBJ2-1	TGTGCCAGTACCGGGACTAGCGGGAGGGGCTCCTACAATGAGCAGTTCTTC	CASTGTSGRGSYNEQFF
few	18	TRBV11-1	.	TRBJ2-1	TGTGCCAGCAGCTCGGACGAACCTACTAGCCGTTTGGTGGATGAGCAGTTCTTC	CASSSDEPTSRLVDEQFF
few	18	TRBV6-2/TRBV6-3	.	TRBJ2-4	TGTGCCAGCAGTTACTTTCGGCGGACGGGGCTAGCCAAAAACATTCAGTACTTC	CASSYFRRTGLAKNIQYF
many	15	TRBV12-3/TRBV12-4	.	TRBJ2-2	TGTGCCAGCAGTTTAAGGGGCAGGGTCACCGGGGAGCTGTTTTTT	CASSLRGRVTGELFF
few	17	TRBV12-3/TRBV12-4	TRBD2	TRBJ2-3	TGTGCCAGCAGTTTCCCCTCTAGCGGGAGAGGGGGAGATACGCAGTATTTT	CASSFPSSGRGGDTQYF
.	16	TRBV28	TRBD1	TRBJ2-5	TGTGCCAGCAGTTCCCTGGGTAGGGACAGCCAAGAGACCCAGTACTTC	CASSSLGRDSQETQYF
.	14	TRBV12-3/TRBV12-4	TRBD1	TRBJ1-6	TGTGCCAGCAGTGCCCGGGACAGAAATTCACCCCTCCACTTT	CASSARDRNSPLHF
.	16	TRBV12-3/TRBV12-4	TRBD1	TRBJ2-7	TGTGCCAGCAGCCCGGGACAGGGGTCTACCTTCTACGAGCAGTACTTC	CASSPGQGSTFYEQYF
.	14	TRBV14	.	TRBJ2-5	TGTGCCAGCAGCCAAAGAGGGATCCAAGAGACCCAGTACTTC	CASSQRGIQETQYF
few	16	TRBV4-1	.	TRBJ2-5	TGCGCCAGCAGTCGCGGACCCTACAGCCTTACGGAGACCCAGTACTTC	CASSRGPYSLTETQYF
few	16	TRBV7-8	TRBD1	TRBJ2-7	TGTGCCAGCACGAAAACTTCGGTCGGGACAGGTGGGAAGCAGTACTTC	CASTKTSVGTGGKQYF
few	13	TRBV12-3/TRBV12-4	.	TRBJ2-7	TGTGCCAGCAGTTTAGCGTTCAGTAACGGGCAGTACTTC	CASSLAFSNGQYF
few	13	TRBV6-1	.	TRBJ2-7	TGTGCCAGCTTGGGCCGGGGGAATAACGAGCAGTACTTC	CASLGRGNNEQYF
few	16	TRBV12-3/TRBV12-4	TRBD1	TRBJ2-3	TGTGCCAGCAGTCGTCCGGGACAGCCCTTCACAGATACGCAGTATTTT	CASSRPGQPFTDTQYF
.	13	TRBV6-2/TRBV6-3	TRBD1	TRBJ2-7	TGTGCCAGCAATGGACAGGGGGCGCTTGAGCAGTACTTC	CASNGQGALEQYF
.	16	TRBV5-1	TRBD2	TRBJ2-3	TGCGCCAGCAGCTTTAGCGGGACTATCCTCACAGATACGCAGTATTTT	CASSFSGTILTDTQYF
few	17	TRBV3-1	TRBD2	TRBJ2-1	TGTGCCAGCAGCCAAGGACTAGCGGGGCTTCCCTACAATGAGCAGTTCTTC	CASSQGLAGLPYNEQFF
.	17	TRBV18	TRBD2	TRBJ2-1	TGTGCCAGCTCACACCTCTCTAGCGGGGGGGCCAGGAATGAGCAGTTCTTC	CASSHLSSGGARNEQFF